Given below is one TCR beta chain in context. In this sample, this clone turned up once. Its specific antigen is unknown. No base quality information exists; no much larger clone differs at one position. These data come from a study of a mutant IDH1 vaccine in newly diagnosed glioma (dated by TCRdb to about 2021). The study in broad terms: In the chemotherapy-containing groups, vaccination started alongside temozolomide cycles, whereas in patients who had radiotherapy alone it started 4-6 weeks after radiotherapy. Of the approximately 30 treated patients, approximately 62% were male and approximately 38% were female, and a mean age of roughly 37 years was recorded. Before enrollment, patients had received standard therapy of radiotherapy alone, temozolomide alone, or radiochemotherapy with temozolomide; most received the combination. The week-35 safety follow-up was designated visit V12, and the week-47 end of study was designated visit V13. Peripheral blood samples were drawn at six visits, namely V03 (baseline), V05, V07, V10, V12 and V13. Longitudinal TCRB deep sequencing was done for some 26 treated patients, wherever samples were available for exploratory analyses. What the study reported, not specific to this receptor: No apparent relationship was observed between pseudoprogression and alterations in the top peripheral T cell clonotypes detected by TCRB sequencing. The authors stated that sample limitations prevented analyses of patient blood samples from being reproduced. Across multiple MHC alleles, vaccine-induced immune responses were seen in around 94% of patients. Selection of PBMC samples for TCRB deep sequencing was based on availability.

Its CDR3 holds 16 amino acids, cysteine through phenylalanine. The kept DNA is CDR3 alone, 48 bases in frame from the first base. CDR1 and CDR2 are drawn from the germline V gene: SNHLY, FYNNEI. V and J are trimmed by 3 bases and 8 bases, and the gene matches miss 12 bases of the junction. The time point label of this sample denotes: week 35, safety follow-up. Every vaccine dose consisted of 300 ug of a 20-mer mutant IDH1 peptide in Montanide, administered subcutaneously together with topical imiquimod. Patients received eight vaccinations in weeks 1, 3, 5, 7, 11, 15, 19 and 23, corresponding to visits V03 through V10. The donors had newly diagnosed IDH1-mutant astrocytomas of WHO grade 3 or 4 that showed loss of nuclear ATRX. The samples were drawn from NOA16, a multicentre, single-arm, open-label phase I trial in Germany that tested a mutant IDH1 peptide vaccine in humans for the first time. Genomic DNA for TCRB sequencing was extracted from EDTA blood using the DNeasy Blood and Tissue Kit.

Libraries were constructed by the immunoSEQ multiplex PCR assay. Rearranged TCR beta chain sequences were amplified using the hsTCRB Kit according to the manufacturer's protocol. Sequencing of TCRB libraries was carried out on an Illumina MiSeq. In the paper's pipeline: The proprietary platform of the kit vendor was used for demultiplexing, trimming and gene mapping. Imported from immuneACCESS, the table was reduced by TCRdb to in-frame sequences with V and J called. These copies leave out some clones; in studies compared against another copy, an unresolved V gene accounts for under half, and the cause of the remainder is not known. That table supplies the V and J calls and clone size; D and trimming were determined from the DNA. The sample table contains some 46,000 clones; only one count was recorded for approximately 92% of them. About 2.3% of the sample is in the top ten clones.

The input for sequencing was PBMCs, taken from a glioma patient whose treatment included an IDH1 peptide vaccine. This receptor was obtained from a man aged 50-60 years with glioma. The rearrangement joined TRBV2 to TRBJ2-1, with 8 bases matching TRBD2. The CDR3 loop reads CASSDGLAGLNDEQFF. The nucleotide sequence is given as TGTGCCAGCAGTGATGGACTAGCCGGGCTTAACGATGAGCAGTTCTTC. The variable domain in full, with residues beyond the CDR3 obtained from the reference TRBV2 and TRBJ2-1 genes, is EPEVTQTPSHQVTQMGQEVILRCVPISNHLYFYWYRQILGQKVEFLVSFYNNEISEKSEIFDDQFSVERPDGSNFTLKIRSTKLEDSAMYFCASSDGLAGLNDEQFFGPGTRLTVL.